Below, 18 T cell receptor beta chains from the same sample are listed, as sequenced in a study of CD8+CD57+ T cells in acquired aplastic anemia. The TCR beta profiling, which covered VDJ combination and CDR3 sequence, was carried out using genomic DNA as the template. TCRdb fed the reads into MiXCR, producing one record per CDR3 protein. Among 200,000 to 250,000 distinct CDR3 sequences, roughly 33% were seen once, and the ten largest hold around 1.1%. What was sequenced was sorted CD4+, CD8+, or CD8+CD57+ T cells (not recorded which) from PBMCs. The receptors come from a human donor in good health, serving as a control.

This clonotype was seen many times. The CDR3 reads CASSLTGTNYGYTF. The CDR3, as DNA: TGTGCCAGCAGCTTGACAGGGACTAACTATGGCTACACCTTC. The rearrangement uses TRBV7-2 and TRBJ1-2, with 7 bases that match TRBD1. Unmatched junction bases numbered 1, after V lost 3 bases and J lost 0 bases. The CDR3 totals 14 residues. Germline CDR1 and CDR2: SGHTA and FQGNSA. The full variable domain, completed using reference TRBV7-2 and TRBJ1-2, is GAGVSQSPSNKVTEKGKDVELRCDPISGHTALYWYRQSLGQGLEFLIYFQGNSAPDKSGLPSDRFSAERTGGSVSTLTIQRTQQEDSAVYLCASSLTGTNYGYTFGSGTRLTVV.

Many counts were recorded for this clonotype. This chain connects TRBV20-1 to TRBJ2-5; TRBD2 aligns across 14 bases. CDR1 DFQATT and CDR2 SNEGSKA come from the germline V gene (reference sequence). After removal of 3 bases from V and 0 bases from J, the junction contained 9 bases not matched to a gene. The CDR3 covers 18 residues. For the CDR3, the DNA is TGCAGTGCTAGTTCTGGGACTAGCGGGGGCCAATACCAAGAGACCCAGTACTTC. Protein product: CSASSGTSGGQYQETQYF.

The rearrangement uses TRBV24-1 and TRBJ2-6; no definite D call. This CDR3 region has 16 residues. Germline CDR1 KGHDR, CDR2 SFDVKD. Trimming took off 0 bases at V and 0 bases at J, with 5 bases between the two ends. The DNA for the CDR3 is TGTGCCACCAGTGATTTGCCCCGCTCTGGGGCCAACGTCCTGACTTTC. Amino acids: CATSDLPRSGANVLTF.

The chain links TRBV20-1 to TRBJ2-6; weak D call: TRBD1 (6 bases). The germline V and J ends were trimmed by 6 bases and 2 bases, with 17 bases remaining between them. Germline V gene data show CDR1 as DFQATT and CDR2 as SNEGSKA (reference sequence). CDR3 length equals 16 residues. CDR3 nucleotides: TGCAGTGCCCGAACAGGGAACGAAGCTGGGGCCAACGTCCTGACTTTC. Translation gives CSARTGNEAGANVLTF.

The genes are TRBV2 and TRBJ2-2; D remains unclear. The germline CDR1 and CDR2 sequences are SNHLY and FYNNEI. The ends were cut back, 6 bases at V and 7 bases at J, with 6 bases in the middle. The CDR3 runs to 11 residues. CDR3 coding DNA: TGTGCCAGCAGCCCGATCGGGGAGCTGTTTTTT. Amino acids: CASSPIGELFF.

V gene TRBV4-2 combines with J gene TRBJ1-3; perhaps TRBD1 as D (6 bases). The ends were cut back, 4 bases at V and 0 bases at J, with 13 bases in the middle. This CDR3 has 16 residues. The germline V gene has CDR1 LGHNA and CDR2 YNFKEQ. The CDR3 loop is CASSPPGANSGNTIYF. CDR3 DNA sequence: TGTGCCAGCAGCCCCCCAGGGGCCAACTCTGGAAACACCATATATTTT.

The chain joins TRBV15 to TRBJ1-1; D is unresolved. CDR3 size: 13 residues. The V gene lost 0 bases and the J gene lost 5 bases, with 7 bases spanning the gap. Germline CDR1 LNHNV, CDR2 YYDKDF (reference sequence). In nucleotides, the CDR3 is TGTGCCACCAGCAGAGAAATATGGACTGAAGCTTTCTTT. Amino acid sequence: CATSREIWTEAFF.

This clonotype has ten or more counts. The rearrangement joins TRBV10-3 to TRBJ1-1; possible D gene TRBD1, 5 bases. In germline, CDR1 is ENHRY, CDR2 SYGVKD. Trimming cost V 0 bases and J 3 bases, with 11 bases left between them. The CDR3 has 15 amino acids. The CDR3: CAISESSGVYTEAFF. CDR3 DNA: TGTGCCATCAGTGAGTCTTCGGGGGTCTACACTGAAGCTTTCTTT.

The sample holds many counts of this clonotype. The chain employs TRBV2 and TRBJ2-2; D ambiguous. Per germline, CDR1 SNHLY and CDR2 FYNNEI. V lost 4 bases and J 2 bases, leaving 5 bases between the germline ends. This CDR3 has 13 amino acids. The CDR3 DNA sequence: TGTGCCAGCAGTGGGGATAACACCGGGGAGCTGTTTTTT. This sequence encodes CASSGDNTGELFF.

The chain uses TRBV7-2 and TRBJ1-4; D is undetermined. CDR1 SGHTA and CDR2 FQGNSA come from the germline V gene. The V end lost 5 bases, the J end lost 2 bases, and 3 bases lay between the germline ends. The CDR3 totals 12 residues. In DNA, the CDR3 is TGTGCCAGCAGCCCTACTAATGAAAAACTGTTTTTT. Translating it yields CASSPTNEKLFF.

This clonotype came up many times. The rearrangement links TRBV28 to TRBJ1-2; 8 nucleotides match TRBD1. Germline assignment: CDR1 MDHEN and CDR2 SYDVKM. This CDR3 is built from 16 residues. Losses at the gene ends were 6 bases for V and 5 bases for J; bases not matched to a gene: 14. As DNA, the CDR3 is TGTGCCAGCAGATCAGGACGACAGGGGACCCAATATGGCTACACCTTC. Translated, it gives CASRSGRQGTQYGYTF.

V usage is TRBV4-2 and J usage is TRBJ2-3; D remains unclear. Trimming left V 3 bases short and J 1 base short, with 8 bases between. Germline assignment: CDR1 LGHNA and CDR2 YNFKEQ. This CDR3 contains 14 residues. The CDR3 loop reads CASSHGTGTDTQYF. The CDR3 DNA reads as TGTGCCAGCAGCCACGGTACTGGCACAGATACGCAGTATTTT.

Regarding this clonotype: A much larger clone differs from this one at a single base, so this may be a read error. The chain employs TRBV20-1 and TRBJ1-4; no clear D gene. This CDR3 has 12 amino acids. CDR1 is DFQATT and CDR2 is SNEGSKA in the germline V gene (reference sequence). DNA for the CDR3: TGCAGTGCTAGCGGACGGAATGAAAAACTGGTTTTT. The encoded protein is CSASGRNEKLVF.

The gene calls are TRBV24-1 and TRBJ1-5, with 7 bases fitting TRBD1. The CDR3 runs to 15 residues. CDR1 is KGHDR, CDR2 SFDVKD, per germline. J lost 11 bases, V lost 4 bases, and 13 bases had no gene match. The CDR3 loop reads CATSDLTGKIISQHF. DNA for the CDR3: TGTGCCACCAGTGACCTGACAGGGAAAATCATTTCCCAGCATTTT.

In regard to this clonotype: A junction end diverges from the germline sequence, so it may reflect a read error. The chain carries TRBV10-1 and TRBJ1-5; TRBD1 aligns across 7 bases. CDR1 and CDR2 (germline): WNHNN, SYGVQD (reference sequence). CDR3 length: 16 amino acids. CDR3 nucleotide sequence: TGTGCCAGCAGTGAAGCCGGGGGACAGATTAATGGGCCCCAGCATTTT. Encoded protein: CASSEAGGQINGPQHF.

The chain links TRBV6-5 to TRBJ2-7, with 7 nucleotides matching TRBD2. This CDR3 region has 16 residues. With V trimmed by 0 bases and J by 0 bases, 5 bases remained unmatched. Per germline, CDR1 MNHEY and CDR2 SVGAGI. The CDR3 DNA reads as TGTGCCAGCAGTTACTCGATAGCGGGCCTCTCCTACGAGCAGTACTTC. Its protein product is CASSYSIAGLSYEQYF.

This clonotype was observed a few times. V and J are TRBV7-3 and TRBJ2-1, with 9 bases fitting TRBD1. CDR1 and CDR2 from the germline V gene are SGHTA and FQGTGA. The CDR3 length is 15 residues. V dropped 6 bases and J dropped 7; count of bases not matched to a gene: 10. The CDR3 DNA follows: TGTGCCAGCAGGGCCGCGGGACAGGGTTTTAATGAGCAGTTCTTC. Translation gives CASRAAGQGFNEQFF.

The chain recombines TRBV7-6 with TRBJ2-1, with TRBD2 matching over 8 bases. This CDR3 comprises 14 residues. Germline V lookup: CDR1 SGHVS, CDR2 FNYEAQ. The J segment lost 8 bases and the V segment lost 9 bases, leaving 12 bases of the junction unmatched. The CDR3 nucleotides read TGTGCCAGTTCACTATCGGGAGGGCGGTATGAGCAGTTCTTC. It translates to CASSLSGGRYEQFF.